This T cell receptor beta chain was observed in a study of blood T cell repertoires in COVID-19. Study as a whole: Sample material is recorded as cDNA or gDNA derived from T cells, B-cell-depleted T cells, or PBMCs.

This CDR3 has 17 amino acids. Germline-derived CDR1 and CDR2 are SGHAT and FQNNGV. After removal of 2 bases from V and 7 bases from J, the junction contained 10 bases not matched to a gene. Sequenced by immunoSEQ multiplex PCR; TCRdb stores in-frame clones only, minus some. The sample lists 210,000 or so clones, around four fifths occurring once. The sequence was obtained from a man aged 45-60 years with active or convalescent COVID-19. The sequenced material came from peripheral blood. V is TRBV11-2 and J is TRBJ1-3, with TRBD1 identical over 11 bases. CDR3 protein: CASSLRPGQGAWNTIYF. As DNA, the CDR3 is TGTGCCAGCAGCTTAAGACCTGGACAGGGGGCTTGGAACACCATATATTTT.